This T cell receptor (beta chain) was sequenced for a study of T cell responses to AZD1222 COVID-19 vaccine (dated by TCRdb to 2020 to 2023). Some background on the complete study: AZD1222 recipients with second doses at about 4 weeks or about 12 weeks were pooled, because spike-specific TCR depth and breadth did not differ between schedules. TCR sequencing was performed for roughly 240 trial participants, of whom 200 to 210 were given two doses of AZD1222 and approximately 26 were given two doses of MenACWY control vaccine. Trial participants were enrolled by age into subgroups of 18-55, 56-69 and 70-plus years, and 148, 28 and 57 TCR-sequenced participants, respectively, were included in these subgroups. Points the paper makes about the study in general: A significant rise in spike-specific TCR breadth and depth was observed after two AZD1222 doses relative to day 0 and relative to MenACWY recipients. Vaccine-associated CD4 TCRs spanned the whole spike protein, with dominant responses in regions 160-218 and 743-854. The 56-69-year group was small, and its depth increase did not reach significance, likely because of low power. Reportedly, close to half of the unique spike-specific TCRs recognized epitopes lying outside the regions that are mutated in the B.1.351 and B.1.1.7 variants. Because no samples from the day 14 peak response were available, repertoires could be characterized only after the peak T cell response. Conclusions about previously exposed vaccinees are limited, since just five or six AZD1222 recipients were seropositive for SARS-CoV-2 at baseline. Most participants were white British and females outnumbered males, and the authors suggested that clonal diversity may have been underestimated.

Interpreted using the paper, the time point label stands for: baseline before first vaccination. Vaccinee samples came from UK trials COV001 and COV002, including a single-blind randomized controlled phase 2/3 trial of AZD1222 (ChAdOx1 nCoV-19) in healthy adults. For TCRbeta chain sequencing, PBMC samples from trial participants were taken at day 0 and at day 28 after the second dose. V loses 3 bases of germline sequence and J loses 8 bases, and the interval between the two ends is 6 bases. CDR1 and CDR2, per the germline V gene, are KGHDR and SFDVKD. The CDR3 has 11 amino acids, counting the end cysteine and phenylalanine. Only the CDR3 portion is preserved as DNA: 33 bases, with reading frame beginning at the first base. In the case of this clone: The antigen this receptor binds is unknown. No per-base quality is available; no much larger clone lies one base away.

The CDR3 regions of human TCRbeta chains were analyzed by immunosequencing. Per the source publication's procedure: Repertoire TCRs were checked for matches against a reference library of SARS-CoV-2-specific TCRs that had been generated using the MIRA antigen-specificity platform. Breadth was defined as the fraction of unique TCRs that were SARS-CoV-2-associated, and depth was defined as the fraction of total T cells that were SARS-CoV-2-associated. Using the MIRA data, every spike-specific TCR was mapped to the spike region that the TCR reacted to and assigned to either a CD4 or a CD8 class. Log10-transformed breadth and depth values were compared by one-way ANOVA with Sidak's multiple comparisons tests. In its TCRdb copy, this immuneACCESS table keeps in-frame sequences only and misses some clones. Where compared with another copy, unresolved V genes explain less than half of these, and the others have no known cause. V, J and clone size reflect that table, while D and trimming were determined from the DNA. This sample is represented by roughly 180,000 clones; 85% to 90% of them were singletons. In total, the top ten clones hold about 6.9% of the sample.

Specimen: peripheral blood, collected on day 0 of AZD1222 vaccination. Here the chain combines TRBV24-1 and TRBJ1-2, with no confident D gene call. This clonotype was obtained from an adult in good health. The nucleotides are TGTGCCACCAGTGATCCGGACGGCTACACCTTC. Its protein is CATSDPDGYTF.